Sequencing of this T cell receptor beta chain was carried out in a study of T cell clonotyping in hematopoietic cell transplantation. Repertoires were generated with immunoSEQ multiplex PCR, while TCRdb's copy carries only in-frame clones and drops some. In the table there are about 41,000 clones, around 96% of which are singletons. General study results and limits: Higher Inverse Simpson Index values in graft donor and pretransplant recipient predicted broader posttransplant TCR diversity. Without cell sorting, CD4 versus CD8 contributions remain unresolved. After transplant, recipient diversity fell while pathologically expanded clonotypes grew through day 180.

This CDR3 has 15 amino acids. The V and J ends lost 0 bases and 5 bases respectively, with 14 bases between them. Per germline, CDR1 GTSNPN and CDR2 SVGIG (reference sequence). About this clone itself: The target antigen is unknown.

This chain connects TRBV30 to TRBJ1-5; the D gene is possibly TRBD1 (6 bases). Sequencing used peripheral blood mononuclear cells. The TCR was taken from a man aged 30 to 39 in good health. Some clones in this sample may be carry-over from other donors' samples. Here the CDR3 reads CAWSVGTRNDQPQHF. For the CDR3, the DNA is TGTGCCTGGAGTGTGGGGACAAGGAATGATCAGCCCCAGCATTTT.